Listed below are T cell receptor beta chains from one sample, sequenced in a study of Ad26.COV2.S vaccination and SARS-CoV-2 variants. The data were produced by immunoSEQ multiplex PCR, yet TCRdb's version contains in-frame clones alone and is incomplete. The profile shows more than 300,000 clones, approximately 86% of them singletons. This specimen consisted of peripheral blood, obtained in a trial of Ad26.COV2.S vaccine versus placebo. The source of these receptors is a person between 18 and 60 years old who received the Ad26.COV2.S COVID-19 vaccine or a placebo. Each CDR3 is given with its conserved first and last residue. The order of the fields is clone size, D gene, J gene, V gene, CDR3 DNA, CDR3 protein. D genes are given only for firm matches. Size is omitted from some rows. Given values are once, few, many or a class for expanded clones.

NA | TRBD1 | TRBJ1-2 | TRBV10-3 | TGTGCCATCAGTGGGGACAGGGTAACAGGCTACACCTTC | CAISGDRVTGYTF
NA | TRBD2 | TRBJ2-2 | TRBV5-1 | TGCGCCAGCAGTTTGGCGGGGGGCCCGAACACCGGGGAGCTGTTTTTT | CASSLAGGPNTGELFF
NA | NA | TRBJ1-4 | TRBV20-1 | TGCAGTGCTAGTCCCCTTGCAGGTTTTAATGAAAAACTGTTTTTT | CSASPLAGFNEKLFF
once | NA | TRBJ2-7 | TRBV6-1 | TGTGCCAGCAGTGACCGGCTAAGTTGGGAGCCCTACGAGCAGTACTTC | CASSDRLSWEPYEQYF
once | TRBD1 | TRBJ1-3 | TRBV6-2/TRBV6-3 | TGTGCCAGCAGTACGGACAGGGAGGTCACAGAGTGGCTCTCTGGAAACACCATATATTTT | CASSTDREVTEWLSGNTIYF
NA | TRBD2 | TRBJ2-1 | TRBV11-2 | TGTGCCAGCAGCTACCCCGGACTAGCGGGGGGGAAAGCCTACAATGAGCAGTTCTTC | CASSYPGLAGGKAYNEQFF
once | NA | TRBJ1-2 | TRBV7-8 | TGTGCCAGCAGCCGAGGGGGGGCCCAAAGGGACTATGGCTACACCTTC | CASSRGGAQRDYGYTF
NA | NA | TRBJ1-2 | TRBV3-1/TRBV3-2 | TGTGCCAGCAGCCAAGTGGGAGTCGGCGGCTACACCTTC | CASSQVGVGGYTF
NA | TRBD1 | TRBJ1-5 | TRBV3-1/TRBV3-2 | TGTGCCAGCAGCCAAGAGGGGACAGCTCTTCAGCCCCAGCATTTT | CASSQEGTALQPQHF
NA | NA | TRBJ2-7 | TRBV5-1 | TGCGCCAGCAGCTTTGGCGAGGTTTACGAGCAGTACTTC | CASSFGEVYEQYF
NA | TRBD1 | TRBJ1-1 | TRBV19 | TGTGCCAGTACCCCAGTTGGGGTACCGGACAGGTATTTGAACACTGAAGCTTTCTTT | CASTPVGVPDRYLNTEAFF
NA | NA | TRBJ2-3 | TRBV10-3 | TGTGCCATCAGTGAGTCGAAGCATCAACTAGCCGGTACGCAGTATTTT | CAISESKHQLAGTQYF
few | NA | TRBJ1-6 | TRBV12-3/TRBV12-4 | TGTGCCAGCAGTCCCCAACCCAATTCACCCCTCCACTTT | CASSPQPNSPLHF
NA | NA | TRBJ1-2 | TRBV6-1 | TGTGCCAGCAGTGAAGCGGGGGGCTACTATGGCTACACCTTC | CASSEAGGYYGYTF
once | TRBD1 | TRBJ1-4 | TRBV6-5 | TGTGCCAGCAGGGGGGGGACAGGGAGGGAAAAACTGTTTTTT | CASRGGTGREKLFF
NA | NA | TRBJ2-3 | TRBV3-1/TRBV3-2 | TGTGCCAGCAGCCCTCGGAGGGATACGCAGTATTTT | CASSPRRDTQYF
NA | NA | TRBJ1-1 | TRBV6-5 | TGTGCCAGCAGTCCAGAATGGAACACTGAAGCTTTCTTT | CASSPEWNTEAFF
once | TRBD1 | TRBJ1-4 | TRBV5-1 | TGCGCCAGCAGCGTTTCAGGGGGAGGGAATGAAAAACTGTTTTTT | CASSVSGGGNEKLFF
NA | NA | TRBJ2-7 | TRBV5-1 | TGCGCCAGCAGCTCGGGAGGGACAGGTACGAATGAGCAGTACTTC | CASSSGGTGTNEQYF
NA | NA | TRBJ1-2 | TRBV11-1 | TGTGCCAGCAGCTCATATACCCAGGGTGTCTATGGCTACACCTTC | CASSSYTQGVYGYTF
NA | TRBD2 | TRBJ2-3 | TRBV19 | TGTGCCAGTAGTATAAGGACTAGCGGGCGCACAGATACGCAGTATTTT | CASSIRTSGRTDTQYF
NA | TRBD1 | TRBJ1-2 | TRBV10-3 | TGTGCCCTCAGGACAGGTACCCTCTACACCTTC | CALRTGTLYTF
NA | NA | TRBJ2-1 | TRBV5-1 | TGCGCCACCGCCCTCGTCGGGAGCTCCTACAATGAGCAGTTCTTC | CATALVGSSYNEQFF
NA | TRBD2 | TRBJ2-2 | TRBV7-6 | TGTGCCAGCAGCTTATCGCTAGCGGGGGGGTACGGGGAGCTGTTTTTT | CASSLSLAGGYGELFF
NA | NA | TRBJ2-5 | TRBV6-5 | TGTGCCAGCAGTCGGGGTGGGGAGACCCAGTACTTC | CASSRGGETQYF
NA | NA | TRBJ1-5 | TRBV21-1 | TGTGCCAGCATCATATATAGGGCCAGGGCTCAGCCCCAGCATTTT | CASIIYRARAQPQHF
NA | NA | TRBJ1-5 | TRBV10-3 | TGTGCCATCAAAGATCCTCTCGACGGTCAGCCCCAGCATTTT | CAIKDPLDGQPQHF
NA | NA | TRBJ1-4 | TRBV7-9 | TGTGCCAGCAGCTTAGTTGGCGTTGAAAAACTGTTTTTT | CASSLVGVEKLFF
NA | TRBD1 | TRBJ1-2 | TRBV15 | TGTGCCACCAGCAGCCGGGACAGGTTGCTAAGCTATGGCTACACCTTC | CATSSRDRLLSYGYTF
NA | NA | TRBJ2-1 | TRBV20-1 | TGCAGTGCTATTCGGTATGAGCAGTTCTTC | CSAIRYEQFF
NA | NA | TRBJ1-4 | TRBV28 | TGTGCCAGCAGGCAAGGGGGACGGACCAATGAAAAACTGTTTTTT | CASRQGGRTNEKLFF
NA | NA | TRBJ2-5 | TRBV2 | TGTGCCAGCAGTGAAACAAGAGATGGGGGGACCCAGTACTTC | CASSETRDGGTQYF
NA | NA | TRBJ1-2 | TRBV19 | TGTGCCAGTAGTATTTTGGTTTATACCCACAAGGCCTATGGCTACACCTTC | CASSILVYTHKAYGYTF
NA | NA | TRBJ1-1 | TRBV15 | TGTGCCACCAGCAGGGGGATCGGGCAGGGAATGAACACTGAAGCTTTCTTT | CATSRGIGQGMNTEAFF
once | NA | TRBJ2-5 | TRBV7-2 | TGTGCCAGCAGCTTAAATGGCCCCCAAGAGACCCAGTACTTC | CASSLNGPQETQYF
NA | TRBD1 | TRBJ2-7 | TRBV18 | TGTGCCAGCTCACCCGGGACAGTCCCCTACGAGCAGTACTTC | CASSPGTVPYEQYF